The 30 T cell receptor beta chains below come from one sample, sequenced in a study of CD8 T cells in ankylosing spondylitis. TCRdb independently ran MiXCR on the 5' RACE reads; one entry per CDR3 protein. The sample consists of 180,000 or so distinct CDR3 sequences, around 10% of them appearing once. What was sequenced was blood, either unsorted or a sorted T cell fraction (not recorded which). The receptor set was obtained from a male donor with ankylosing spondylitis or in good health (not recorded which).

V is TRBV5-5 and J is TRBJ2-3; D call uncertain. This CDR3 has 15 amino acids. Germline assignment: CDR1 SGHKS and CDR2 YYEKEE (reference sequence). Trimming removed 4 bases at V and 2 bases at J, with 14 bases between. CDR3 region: CASSPGLGATDTQYF. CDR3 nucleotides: TGTGCCAGCAGCCCTGGCCTTGGTGCCACAGATACGCAGTATTTT.

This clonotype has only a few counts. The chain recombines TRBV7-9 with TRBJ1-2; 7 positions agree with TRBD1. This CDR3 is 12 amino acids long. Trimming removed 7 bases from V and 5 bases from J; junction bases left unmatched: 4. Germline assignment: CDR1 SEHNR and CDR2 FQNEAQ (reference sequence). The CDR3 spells CASKGQVYGYTF. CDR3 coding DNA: TGTGCCAGCAAAGGACAGGTGTATGGCTACACCTTC.

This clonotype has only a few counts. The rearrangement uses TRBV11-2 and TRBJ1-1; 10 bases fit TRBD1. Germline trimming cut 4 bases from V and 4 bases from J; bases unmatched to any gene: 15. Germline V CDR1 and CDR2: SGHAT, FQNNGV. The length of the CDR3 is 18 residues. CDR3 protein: CASSSPSGTGVGGTEAFF. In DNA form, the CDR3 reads TGTGCCAGCAGCTCCCCTTCAGGGACAGGGGTGGGGGGCACTGAAGCTTTCTTT.

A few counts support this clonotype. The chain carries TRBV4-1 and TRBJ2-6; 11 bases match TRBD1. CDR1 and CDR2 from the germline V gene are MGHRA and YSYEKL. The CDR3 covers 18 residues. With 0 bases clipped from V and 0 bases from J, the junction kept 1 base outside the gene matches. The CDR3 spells CASSQDGTGGSGANVLTF. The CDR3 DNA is TGCGCCAGCAGCCAAGATGGGACAGGGGGCTCTGGGGCCAACGTCCTGACTTTC.

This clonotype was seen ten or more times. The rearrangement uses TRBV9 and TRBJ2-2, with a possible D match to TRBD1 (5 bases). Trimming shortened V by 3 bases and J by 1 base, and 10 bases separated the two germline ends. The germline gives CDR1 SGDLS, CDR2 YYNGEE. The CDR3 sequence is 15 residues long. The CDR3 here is CASSARQWNTGELFF. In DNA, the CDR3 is TGTGCCAGCAGCGCGCGACAGTGGAACACCGGGGAGCTGTTTTTT.

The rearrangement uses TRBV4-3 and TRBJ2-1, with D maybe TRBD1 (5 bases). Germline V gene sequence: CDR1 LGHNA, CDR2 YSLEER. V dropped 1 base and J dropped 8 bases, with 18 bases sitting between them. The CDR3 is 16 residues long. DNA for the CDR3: TGCGCCAGCAGCCAAGGTCGGCAGGGTTTTTACCATGAGCAGTTCTTC. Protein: CASSQGRQGFYHEQFF.

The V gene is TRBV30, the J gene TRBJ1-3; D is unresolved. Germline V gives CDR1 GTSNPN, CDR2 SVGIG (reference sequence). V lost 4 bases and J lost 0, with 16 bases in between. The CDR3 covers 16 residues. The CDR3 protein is CAWTLDRSLSGNTIYF. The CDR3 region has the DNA TGTGCCTGGACCCTGGACCGATCCCTCTCTGGAAACACCATATATTTT. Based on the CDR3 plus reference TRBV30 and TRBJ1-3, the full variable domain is SQTIHQWPATLVQPVGSPLSLECTVEGTSNPNLYWYRQAAGRGLQLLFYSVGIGQISSEVPQNLSASRPQDRQFILSSKKLLLSDSGFYLCAWTLDRSLSGNTIYFGEGSWLTVV.

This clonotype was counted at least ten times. The CDR3 loop reads CASSSPGLAGLIEQFF. The CDR3 DNA reads TGTGCCAGCAGTTCGCCGGGACTAGCGGGACTCATCGAGCAGTTCTTC. The chain couples TRBV5-6 to TRBJ2-1, with 13 bases matching TRBD2. Unmatched junction bases numbered 12, after V lost 5 bases and J lost 10 bases. This CDR3 is built from 16 residues. Germline values: CDR1 SGHDT, CDR2 YYEEEE.

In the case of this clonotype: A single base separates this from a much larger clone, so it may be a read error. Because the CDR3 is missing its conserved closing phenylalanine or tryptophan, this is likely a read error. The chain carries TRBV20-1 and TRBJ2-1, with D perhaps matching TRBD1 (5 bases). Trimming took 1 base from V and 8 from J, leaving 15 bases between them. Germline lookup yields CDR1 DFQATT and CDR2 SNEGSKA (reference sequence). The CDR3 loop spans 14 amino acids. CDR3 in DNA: TGCAGTGCTAGAGTGGCACAGGTTAGAGATGAGCAGTTCCTC. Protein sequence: CSARVAQVRDEQFL.

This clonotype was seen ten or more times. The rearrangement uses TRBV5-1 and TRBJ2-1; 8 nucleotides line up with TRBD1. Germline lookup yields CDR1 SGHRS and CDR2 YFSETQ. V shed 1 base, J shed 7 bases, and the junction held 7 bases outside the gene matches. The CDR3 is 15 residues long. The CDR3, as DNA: TGCGCCAGCAGCTTGTCGGGACAGGTCTCAAATGAGCAGTTCTTC. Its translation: CASSLSGQVSNEQFF. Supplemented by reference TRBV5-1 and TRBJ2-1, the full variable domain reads KAGVTQTPRYLIKTRGQQVTLSCSPISGHRSVSWYQQTPGQGLQFLFEYFSETQRNKGNFPGRFSGRQFSNSRSEMNVSTLELGDSALYLCASSLSGQVSNEQFFGPGTRLTVL.

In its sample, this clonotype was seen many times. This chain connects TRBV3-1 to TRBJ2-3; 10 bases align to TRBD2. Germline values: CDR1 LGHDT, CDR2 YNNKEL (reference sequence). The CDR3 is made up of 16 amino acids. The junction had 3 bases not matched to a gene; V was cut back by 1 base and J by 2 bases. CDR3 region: CASSQASGGVTDTQYF. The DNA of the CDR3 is TGTGCCAGCAGCCAAGCTAGCGGGGGAGTCACAGATACGCAGTATTTT.

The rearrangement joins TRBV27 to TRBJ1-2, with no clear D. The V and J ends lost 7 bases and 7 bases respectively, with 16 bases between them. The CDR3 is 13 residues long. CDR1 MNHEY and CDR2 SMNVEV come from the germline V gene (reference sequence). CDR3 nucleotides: TGTGCCAGCACCTCCGGCCCGTCGTCTGGCTACACCTTC. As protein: CASTSGPSSGYTF.

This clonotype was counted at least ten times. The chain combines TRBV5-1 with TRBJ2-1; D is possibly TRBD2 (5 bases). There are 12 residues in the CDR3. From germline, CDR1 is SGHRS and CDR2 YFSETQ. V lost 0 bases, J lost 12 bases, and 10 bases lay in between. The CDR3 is CASSLEGGWQFF. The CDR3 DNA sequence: TGCGCCAGCAGCTTGGAGGGCGGGTGGCAGTTCTTC.

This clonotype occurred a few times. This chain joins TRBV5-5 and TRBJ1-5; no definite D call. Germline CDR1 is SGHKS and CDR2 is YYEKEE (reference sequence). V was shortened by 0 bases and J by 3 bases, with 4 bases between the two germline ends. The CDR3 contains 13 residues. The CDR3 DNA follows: TGTGCCAGCAGCTTGGTAGTCAATCAGCCCCAGCATTTT. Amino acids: CASSLVVNQPQHF.

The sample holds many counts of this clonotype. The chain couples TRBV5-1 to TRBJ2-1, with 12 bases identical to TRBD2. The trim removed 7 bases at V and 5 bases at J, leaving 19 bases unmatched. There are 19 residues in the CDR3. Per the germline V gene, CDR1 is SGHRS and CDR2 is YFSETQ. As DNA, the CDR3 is TGCGCCAGCGCCATACGATCGCCAGACGGACTAGCGGGAAACAATGAGCAGTTCTTC. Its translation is CASAIRSPDGLAGNNEQFF.

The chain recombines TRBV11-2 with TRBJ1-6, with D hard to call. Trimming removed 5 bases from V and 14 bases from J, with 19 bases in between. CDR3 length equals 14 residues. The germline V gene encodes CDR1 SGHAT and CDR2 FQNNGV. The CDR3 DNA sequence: TGTGCCAGCAGCCTCGGCGGCAGCCAATTCACCCTCCACTTT. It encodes CASSLGGSQFTLHF. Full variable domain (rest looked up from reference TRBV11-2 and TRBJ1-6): EAGVAQSPRYKIIEKRQSVAFWCNPISGHATLYWYQQILGQGPKLLIQFQNNGVVDDSQLPKDRFSAERLKGVDSTLKIQPAKLEDSAVYLCASSLGGSQFTLHFGNGTRLTVT.

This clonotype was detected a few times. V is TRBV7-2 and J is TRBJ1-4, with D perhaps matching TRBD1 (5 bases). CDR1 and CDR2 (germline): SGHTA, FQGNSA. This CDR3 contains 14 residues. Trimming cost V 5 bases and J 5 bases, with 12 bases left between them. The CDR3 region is CASSRDRTNEKLFF. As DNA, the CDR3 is TGTGCCAGCAGCAGGGACCGGACGAATGAAAAACTGTTTTTT.

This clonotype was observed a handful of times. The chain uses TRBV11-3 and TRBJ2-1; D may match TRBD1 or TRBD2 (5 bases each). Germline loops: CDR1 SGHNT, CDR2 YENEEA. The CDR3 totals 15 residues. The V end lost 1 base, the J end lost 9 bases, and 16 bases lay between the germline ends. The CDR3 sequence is CASSLVGVTYGEQFF. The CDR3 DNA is TGTGCCAGCAGCTTAGTGGGGGTCACTTATGGTGAGCAGTTCTTC.

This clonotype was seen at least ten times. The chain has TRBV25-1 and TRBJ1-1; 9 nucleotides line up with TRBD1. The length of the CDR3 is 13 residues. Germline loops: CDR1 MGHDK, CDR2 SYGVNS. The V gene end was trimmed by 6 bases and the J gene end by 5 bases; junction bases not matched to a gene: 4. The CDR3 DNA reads TGTGCCAGCAGACAGGGGGCTCATACTGAAGCTTTCTTT. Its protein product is CASRQGAHTEAFF.

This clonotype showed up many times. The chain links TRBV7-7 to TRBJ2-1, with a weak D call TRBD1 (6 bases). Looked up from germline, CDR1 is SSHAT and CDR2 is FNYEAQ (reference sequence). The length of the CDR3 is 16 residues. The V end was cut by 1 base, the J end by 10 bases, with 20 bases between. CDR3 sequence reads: CASSLGSGTGSGEQFF. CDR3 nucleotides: TGTGCCAGCAGCTTAGGGTCGGGAACAGGGTCTGGCGAGCAGTTCTTC.

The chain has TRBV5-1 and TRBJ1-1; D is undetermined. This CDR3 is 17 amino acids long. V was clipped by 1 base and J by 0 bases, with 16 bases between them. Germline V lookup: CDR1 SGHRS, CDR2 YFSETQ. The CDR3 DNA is TGCGCCAGCAGCTTGATGCCGACGATTACGATGAACACTGAAGCTTTCTTT. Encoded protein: CASSLMPTITMNTEAFF.

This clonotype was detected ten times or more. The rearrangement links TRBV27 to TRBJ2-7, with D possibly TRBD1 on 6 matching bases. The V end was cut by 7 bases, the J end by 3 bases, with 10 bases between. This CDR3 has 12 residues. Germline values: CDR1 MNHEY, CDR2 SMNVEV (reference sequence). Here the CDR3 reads CASIGGDYEQYF. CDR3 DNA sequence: TGTGCCAGCATAGGGGGTGACTACGAGCAGTACTTC.

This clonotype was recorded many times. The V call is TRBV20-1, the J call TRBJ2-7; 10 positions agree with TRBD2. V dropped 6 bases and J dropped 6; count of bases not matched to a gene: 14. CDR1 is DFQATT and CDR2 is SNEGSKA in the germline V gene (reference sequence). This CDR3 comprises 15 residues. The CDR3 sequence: CSARGLAGEGREQYF. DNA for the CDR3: TGCAGTGCCCGAGGGCTAGCGGGAGAGGGGCGCGAGCAGTACTTC.

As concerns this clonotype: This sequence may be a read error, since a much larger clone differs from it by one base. CDR3 DNA sequence: TGTGCCAGCAGCCCGGGACTAGCCTCAGAGACCCACTACTTC. It encodes CASSPGLASETHYF. This sequence joins TRBV6-1 and TRBJ2-5, with 9 bases matching TRBD2. CDR1 is MNHNS and CDR2 is SASEGT in the germline V gene. The CDR3 runs to 14 residues.

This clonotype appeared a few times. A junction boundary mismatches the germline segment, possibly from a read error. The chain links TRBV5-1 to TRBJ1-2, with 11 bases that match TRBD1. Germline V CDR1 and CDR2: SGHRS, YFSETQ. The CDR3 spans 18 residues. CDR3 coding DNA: TGCGCCAGCAGCTTGGCGGGACAGGGGGACCCAGCTAACTATGGCTATACCTTC. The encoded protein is CASSLAGQGDPANYGYTF.

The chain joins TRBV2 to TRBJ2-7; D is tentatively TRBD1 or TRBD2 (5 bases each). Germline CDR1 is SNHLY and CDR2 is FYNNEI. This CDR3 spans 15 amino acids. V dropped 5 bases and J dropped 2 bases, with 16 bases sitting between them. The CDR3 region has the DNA TGTGCCAGCAGTCTTGACAGCGGCAAGACCTACGAGCAGTACTTC. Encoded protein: CASSLDSGKTYEQYF.

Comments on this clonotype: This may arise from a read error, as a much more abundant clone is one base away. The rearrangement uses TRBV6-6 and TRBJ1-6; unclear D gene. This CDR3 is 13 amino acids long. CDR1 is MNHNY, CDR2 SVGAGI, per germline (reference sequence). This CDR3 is CTSSYTGNSPLHF. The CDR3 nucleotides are TGTACCAGCAGTTACACGGGTAATTCACCCCTCCACTTT.

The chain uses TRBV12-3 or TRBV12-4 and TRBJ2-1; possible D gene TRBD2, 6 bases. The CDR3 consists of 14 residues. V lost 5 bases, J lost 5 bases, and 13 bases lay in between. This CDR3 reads CASSAAGYHNEQFF. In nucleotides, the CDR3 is TGTGCCAGCAGTGCGGCGGGGTACCACAATGAGCAGTTCTTC.

Here the CDR3 reads CASSSDRPDRETQYF. In DNA, the CDR3 is TGTGCCAGCAGTTCCGACAGACCCGATAGGGAGACCCAGTACTTC. The chain links TRBV12-3 or TRBV12-4 to TRBJ2-5; TRBD1 is a possible D gene (5 bases). The CDR3 is made up of 15 amino acids. The germline V and J ends were trimmed by 4 bases and 5 bases, with 17 bases remaining between them.

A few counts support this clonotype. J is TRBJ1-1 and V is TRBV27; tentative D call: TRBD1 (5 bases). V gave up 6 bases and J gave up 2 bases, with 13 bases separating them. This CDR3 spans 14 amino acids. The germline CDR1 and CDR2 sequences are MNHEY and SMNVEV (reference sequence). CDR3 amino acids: CASRQGTHNTEAFF. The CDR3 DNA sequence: TGTGCCAGCAGACAAGGGACCCATAACACTGAAGCTTTCTTT.